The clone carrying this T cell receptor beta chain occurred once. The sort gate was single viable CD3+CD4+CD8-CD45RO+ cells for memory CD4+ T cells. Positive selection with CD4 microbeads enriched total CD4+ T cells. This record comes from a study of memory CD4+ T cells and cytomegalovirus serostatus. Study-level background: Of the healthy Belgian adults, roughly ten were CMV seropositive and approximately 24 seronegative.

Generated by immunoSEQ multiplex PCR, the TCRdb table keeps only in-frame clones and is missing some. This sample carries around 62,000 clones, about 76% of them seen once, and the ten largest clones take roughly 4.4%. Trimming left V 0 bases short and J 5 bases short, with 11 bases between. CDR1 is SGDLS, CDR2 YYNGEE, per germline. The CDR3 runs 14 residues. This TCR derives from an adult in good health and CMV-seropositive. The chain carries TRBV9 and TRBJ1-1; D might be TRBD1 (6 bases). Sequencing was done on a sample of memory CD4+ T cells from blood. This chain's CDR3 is CASSVGGQSTEAFF. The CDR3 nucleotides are TGTGCCAGCAGCGTAGGGGGACAATCTACTGAAGCTTTCTTT.